Sequencing of this T cell receptor beta chain was carried out in a study of T cell changes during pregnancy in multiple sclerosis. Profiling relied on immunoSEQ multiplex PCR, and the TCRdb table lists in-frame clones only, not all of them. The repertoire has tens of thousands of clones, almost 95% of them found once; the top ten carry approximately 0.67%. The CDR3 loop spans 14 amino acids. Looked up from germline, CDR1 is MNHEY and CDR2 is SVGAGI. V was pared by 2 bases and J by 4 bases, with 11 bases between. V gene TRBV6-5 combines with J gene TRBJ1-1; no reliable D call. This TCR was sampled from a female donor with multiple sclerosis, enrolled in a pregnancy study. The sequences come from CD4+ T cells from peripheral blood mononuclear cells, collected in the third trimester of pregnancy. The CDR3 nucleotides are TGTGCCAGCAGTTACGCGGCGCAAGGCACTGAAGCTTTCTTT. As protein: CASSYAAQGTEAFF.